The sequence of this T cell receptor (beta chain) was determined in a study of vaccination and CD4 T cells after COVID-19. About the research overall: Convalescent cases consisted of six males and four females, of whom two were Hispanic.

An Oncomine TCR Beta short-read assay was used to sequence the DNA from cultured CD4+ T cells. MiXCR was run by TCRdb on the PCR reads, yielding one entry per CDR3 protein. The sample holds around 15,000 distinct CDR3 sequences, around 61% seen once. This clonotype turned up a few times. Its antigen remains unidentified. Regarding the study as a whole: Looking at convalescent patients, 304 of their 307 vaccine-specific clones were spike mono-reactive.

There are 16 residues in the CDR3. Trimming removed 6 bases from V and 4 bases from J; junction bases left unmatched: 9. The germline V gene has CDR1 MNHEY and CDR2 SMNVEV (reference sequence). Noted treatment: approximately nine-day PBMC culture with coronavirus spike peptide pools or control peptides (ViraFEST assay). ViraFEST relied on peptide pools to expand antigen-specific T cells; the TCRs were sequenced afterward. The culture of two million PBMCs per well included 9.5 to 10 IU/ml IL-2 and roughly 10 ug/ml peptide pools. The sequence was collected from a human donor who had recovered from COVID-19. The rearrangement uses TRBV27 and TRBJ2-2, with 9 bases matching TRBD2. The sequenced material came from CD4+ T cells from blood, cultured in vitro. The CDR3 sequence is CASRISGSRITGELFF. The CDR3 nucleotides are TGTGCCAGCAGGATTAGCGGGAGTCGTATCACCGGGGAGCTGTTTTTT.